Below are 31 T cell receptor beta chains sequenced from a single sample in a study of cytomegalovirus exposure and HLA in healthy donors. The PCR had 60 Vbeta and 13 Jbeta primers. Libraries were prepared by immunoSEQ multiplex PCR; TCRdb keeps only in-frame clonotypes and omits some of them. The sample has 150,000 to 200,000 clones, around 80% seen once. The source material was PBMCs. Receptors were obtained from a woman aged 25 to 39 in good health and CMV-seronegative.

This clone was detected a few times. For the CDR3, the DNA is TGTGCCAGCAGTCCCCGGGGGACGCGGGACGGGGAGCAGTACTTC. This translates into CASSPRGTRDGEQYF. The chain uses TRBV27 and TRBJ2-7; possible D gene TRBD2, 6 bases. Germline V gene lookup returns CDR1 MNHEY and CDR2 SMNVEV (reference sequence). The CDR3 contains 15 residues. Trimming left V 5 bases short and J 7 bases short, with 21 bases between.

The V call is TRBV5-1, the J call TRBJ2-1, with 9 bases that match TRBD1. Trimming removed 4 bases from V and 5 bases from J; junction bases left unmatched: 4. The CDR3 extends over 14 amino acids. Looked up from germline, CDR1 is SGHRS and CDR2 is YFSETQ. CDR3 sequence: CASSPGTGHNEQFF. DNA for the CDR3: TGCGCCAGCAGCCCGGGGACAGGGCACAATGAGCAGTTCTTC. The variable domain in full, with the rest retrieved from reference TRBV5-1 and TRBJ2-1, is KAGVTQTPRYLIKTRGQQVTLSCSPISGHRSVSWYQQTPGQGLQFLFEYFSETQRNKGNFPGRFSGRQFSNSRSEMNVSTLELGDSALYLCASSPGTGHNEQFFGPGTRLTVL.

This clone is deemed medium-sized (0.01 to 0.1%). This sequence joins TRBV6-5 and TRBJ1-1; D is unclear. V gave up 8 bases and J gave up 0 bases, with 7 bases separating them. The CDR3 contains 12 residues. Germline loops: CDR1 MNHEY, CDR2 SVGAGI. CDR3 protein: CASGRLNTEAFF. The CDR3 DNA reads TGTGCCAGCGGGCGTCTGAACACTGAAGCTTTCTTT.

V usage is TRBV5-1 and J usage is TRBJ1-6; D gene ambiguous. V shed 0 bases and J shed 6 bases, with 10 bases lying between them. Germline V gene lookup returns CDR1 SGHRS and CDR2 YFSETQ. The CDR3 runs 15 residues. The CDR3 bases are TGCGCCAGCAGCTTGGGTGGCGGGCGTAATTCACCCCTCCACTTT. Translation: CASSLGGGRNSPLHF.

A remark on this clone: The junction departs from the called germline gene at one end, perhaps through a read error. The chain employs TRBV2 and TRBJ1-2; TRBD1 matches 9 bases. The germline gives CDR1 SNHLY, CDR2 FYNNEI. The CDR3 loop spans 14 amino acids. The CDR3 sequence is CASSEEGQGPSRIF. CDR3 nucleotides: TGTGCCAGCAGTGAGGAGGGACAGGGCCCTTCTAGGATCTTC. Filled out from reference TRBV2 and TRBJ1-2, the complete variable domain reads EPEVTQTPSHQVTQMGQEVILRCVPISNHLYFYWYRQILGQKVEFLVSFYNNEISEKSEIFDDQFSVERPDGSNFTLKIRSTKLEDSAMYFCASSEEGQGPSRIFGSGTRLTVV.

The genes are TRBV4-3 and TRBJ2-7, with 10 bases lining up with TRBD2. J gave up 2 bases and V 1 base, and 5 bases lay outside the gene matches. The CDR3 runs to 16 residues. CDR1 and CDR2 from the germline V gene are LGHNA and YSLEER. The CDR3 sequence is CASSQGLAGVPYEQYF. The CDR3 DNA reads TGCGCCAGCAGCCAAGGTCTAGCGGGGGTGCCCTACGAGCAGTACTTC.

The genes are TRBV6-6 and TRBJ1-2; D unresolved. Trimming removed 2 bases from V and 3 bases from J, with 7 bases in between. Looked up from germline, CDR1 is MNHNY and CDR2 is SVGAGI (reference sequence). The CDR3 loop spans 13 amino acids. Here the CDR3 reads CASSYREDYGYTF. The CDR3 DNA sequence: TGTGCCAGCAGTTACCGAGAGGACTATGGCTACACCTTC.

The chain carries TRBV7-2 and TRBJ2-1; the match to TRBD2 covers 9 bases. Germline V gene sequence: CDR1 SGHTA, CDR2 FQGNSA. After removal of 7 bases from V and 2 bases from J, the junction contained 3 bases not matched to a gene. The CDR3 covers 14 residues. The chain's CDR3 is CASKTSGTYNEQFF. In DNA, the CDR3 is TGTGCCAGCAAGACTAGCGGAACCTACAATGAGCAGTTCTTC.

The chain carries TRBV7-9 and TRBJ1-6; TRBD1 is a possible D gene (6 bases). The ends were cut back, 1 base at V and 0 bases at J, with 13 bases in the middle. The V gene's germline CDR1 is SEHNR and CDR2 FQNEAQ (reference sequence). The CDR3 covers 18 residues. CDR3 nucleotide sequence: TGTGCCAGCAGCTTAGGGACAGCGCCAGGCTCCTATAATTCACCCCTCCACTTT. Translating gives CASSLGTAPGSYNSPLHF.

The chain has TRBV5-1 and TRBJ2-3; 10 nucleotides match TRBD2. The junction had 5 bases not matched to a gene; V was cut back by 2 bases and J by 5 bases. The CDR3 extends over 15 amino acids. Germline CDR1 is SGHRS and CDR2 is YFSETQ. DNA for the CDR3: TGCGCCAGCAGCTTTGCTAGCGGGGGTTTAGATACGCAGTATTTT. It specifies CASSFASGGLDTQYF.

In this sample, this clone turned up once. This chain joins TRBV7-3 and TRBJ2-4; TRBD2 agrees at 12 bases. J lost 7 bases, V lost 5 bases, and 6 bases had no gene match. This CDR3 comprises 15 residues. From germline, CDR1 is SGHTA and CDR2 FQGTGA. The CDR3 coding sequence is TGTGCCAGCAGCCCTAGCGGGGGGGCCGATAACATTCAGTACTTC. Translation: CASSPSGGADNIQYF.

The rearrangement joins TRBV18 to TRBJ1-1; TRBD1 matches 9 bases. CDR1 KGHSH and CDR2 LQKENI come from the germline V gene. The CDR3 has 13 residues. V was clipped by 3 bases and J by 8 bases; unmatched bases: 4. CDR3 bases: TGTGCCAGCTCACCCCGGGACAGGGAGGAAGCTTTCTTT. Protein sequence: CASSPRDREEAFF.

This clone has only one observation. The rearrangement joins TRBV9 to TRBJ2-3; TRBD2 matches 10 bases. This CDR3 spans 17 amino acids. Germline V gives CDR1 SGDLS, CDR2 YYNGEE. J gave up 0 bases and V 0 bases, and 4 bases lay outside the gene matches. The CDR3 sequence is CASSVGRTSGSTDTQYF. The CDR3 bases are TGTGCCAGCAGCGTAGGAAGGACTAGCGGAAGCACAGATACGCAGTATTTT. Drawing the rest from reference TRBV9 and TRBJ2-3, the complete variable domain is DSGVTQTPKHLITATGQRVTLRCSPRSGDLSVYWYQQSLDQGLQFLIQYYNGEERAKGNILERFSAQQFPDLHSELNLSSLELGDSALYFCASSVGRTSGSTDTQYFGPGTRLTVL.

The genes are TRBV27 and TRBJ2-3; 14 bases agree with TRBD2. The germline CDR1 and CDR2 sequences are MNHEY and SMNVEV (reference sequence). V was clipped by 4 bases and J by 1 base; unmatched bases: 4. The CDR3 contains 17 residues. This CDR3 is CASSWGTSGSGTDTQYF. The CDR3 DNA reads as TGTGCCAGCAGTTGGGGGACTAGCGGGAGTGGCACAGATACGCAGTATTTT.

The CDR3 reads CASSQRTSGDTQYF. For the CDR3, the DNA is TGTGCCAGCAGTCAAAGGACTAGTGGCGATACGCAGTATTTT. J is TRBJ2-3 and V is TRBV2; TRBD2 aligns across 7 bases. The germline V gene has CDR1 SNHLY and CDR2 FYNNEI. CDR3 length: 14 residues. V lost 5 bases, J lost 6 bases, and 8 bases stayed unmatched.

The chain carries TRBV5-6 and TRBJ2-7; 11 positions agree with TRBD2. Looked up from germline, CDR1 is SGHDT and CDR2 is YYEEEE. The CDR3 spans 15 residues. With 4 bases clipped from V and 3 bases from J, the junction kept 6 bases outside the gene matches. The CDR3 here is CASSHGLAGLYEQYF. DNA for the CDR3: TGTGCCAGCAGCCACGGACTAGCGGGCCTCTACGAGCAGTACTTC.

This clone was seen just once. This sequence joins TRBV5-1 and TRBJ2-3, with no clear D. Germline CDR1 is SGHRS and CDR2 is YFSETQ. This CDR3 is 13 amino acids long. The V end lost 0 bases, the J end lost 3 bases, and 5 bases lay between the germline ends. Here the CDR3 reads CASSLGATDTQYF. For the CDR3, the DNA is TGCGCCAGCAGCTTGGGCGCAACAGATACGCAGTATTTT.

This clone was seen a few times. V and J are TRBV15 and TRBJ1-2, with 8 bases aligning to TRBD1. CDR1 is LNHNV and CDR2 is YYDKDF in the germline V gene (reference sequence). CDR3 size: 14 residues. The V and J ends lost 4 bases and 2 bases, in that order; junction bases with no gene match: 3. The CDR3 sequence: CATSKTGANYGYTF. As DNA, the CDR3 is TGTGCCACCAGCAAGACAGGGGCGAACTATGGCTACACCTTC. Looking up the rest from reference TRBV15 and TRBJ1-2 gives the full variable domain: DAMVIQNPRYQVTQFGKPVTLSCSQTLNHNVMYWYQQKSSQAPKLLFHYYDKDFNNEADTPDNFQSRRPNTSFCFLDIRSPGLGDTAMYLCATSKTGANYGYTFGSGTRLTVV.

The chain links TRBV5-1 to TRBJ1-2, with 12 bases fitting TRBD1. Germline lookup yields CDR1 SGHRS and CDR2 YFSETQ. The length of the CDR3 is 14 residues. After removal of 4 bases from V and 6 bases from J, the junction contained 4 bases not matched to a gene. The CDR3 sequence: CASSPGQGAHGYTF. The CDR3 nucleotides are TGCGCCAGCAGCCCGGGACAGGGGGCGCATGGCTACACCTTC.

The chain links TRBV6-5 to TRBJ2-2; 7 bases agree with TRBD2. Germline CDR1 is MNHEY and CDR2 is SVGAGI. The junction had 2 bases not matched to a gene; V was cut back by 8 bases and J by 5 bases. This CDR3 comprises 12 residues. This CDR3 is CASGGGTGELFF. CDR3 bases: TGTGCCAGCGGCGGGGGAACCGGGGAGCTGTTTTTT.

This chain uses TRBV5-6 with TRBJ2-7; D is possibly TRBD1 (6 bases). Germline values: CDR1 SGHDT, CDR2 YYEEEE. This CDR3 region has 14 residues. Deletions cut 2 bases from V and 0 bases from J, with 9 bases between. The CDR3 region is CASSLGGSSYEQYF. CDR3 nucleotides: TGTGCCAGCAGCTTAGGGGGTAGCTCCTACGAGCAGTACTTC.

V and J are TRBV19 and TRBJ2-3, with 8 bases matching TRBD2. V lost 2 bases to trimming and J lost 1 base; unmatched junction nucleotides: 2. The CDR3 spans 15 residues. The germline V gene has CDR1 LNHDA and CDR2 SQIVND (reference sequence). The CDR3 region is CASSISRGGTDTQYF. In nucleotides, the CDR3 is TGTGCCAGTAGTATATCGCGGGGGGGCACAGATACGCAGTATTTT.

The chain recombines TRBV4-3 with TRBJ2-2; the match to TRBD1 covers 10 bases. After removal of 2 bases from V and 2 bases from J, the junction contained 5 bases not matched to a gene. The CDR3 runs 17 residues. Germline assignment: CDR1 LGHNA and CDR2 YSLEER. The CDR3 DNA follows: TGCGCCAGCAGCCAACCCGACAGGGGGCCTAACACCGGGGAGCTGTTTTTT. It specifies CASSQPDRGPNTGELFF.

The chain links TRBV5-6 to TRBJ1-1; TRBD1 matches at 9 bases. Looked up from germline, CDR1 is SGHDT and CDR2 is YYEEEE. Trimming took 4 bases from V and 10 from J; bases not matched to a gene: 8. The CDR3 runs to 13 residues. CDR3 residues: CASSPRADRGAFF. The CDR3 DNA reads TGTGCCAGCAGCCCCCGCGCGGACAGGGGAGCTTTCTTT.

This rearrangement joins TRBV11-2 to TRBJ2-1; 7 bases agree with TRBD1. CDR1 is SGHAT and CDR2 is FQNNGV in the germline V gene. This CDR3 comprises 13 residues. The V and J ends lost 4 bases and 5 bases, in that order; junction bases with no gene match: 2. The CDR3 nucleotides read TGTGCCAGCAGCTCAGGGACAGACAATGAGCAGTTCTTC. Protein product: CASSSGTDNEQFF.

The CDR3 sequence is CASSSGLAGNTDTQYF. The CDR3 bases are TGCGCCAGCAGTTCTGGACTAGCGGGTAATACAGATACGCAGTATTTT. This chain links TRBV10-1 with TRBJ2-3, with TRBD2 identical over 11 bases. The V gene end was trimmed by 5 bases and the J gene end by 3 bases; junction bases not matched to a gene: 7. CDR3 length: 16 amino acids. Germline lookup yields CDR1 WNHNN and CDR2 SYGVQD (reference sequence).

The rearrangement uses TRBV9 and TRBJ2-6; 7 positions match TRBD2. After removal of 5 bases from V and 1 base from J, the junction contained 3 bases not matched to a gene. This CDR3 comprises 15 residues. The germline V gene encodes CDR1 SGDLS and CDR2 YYNGEE. CDR3 region: CASSGGVSGANVLTF. CDR3 in DNA: TGTGCCAGCAGTGGGGGGGTTTCTGGGGCCAACGTCCTGACTTTC.

This chain connects TRBV7-2 to TRBJ2-7, with TRBD2 identical over 8 bases. Unmatched junction bases numbered 8, after V lost 4 bases and J lost 6 bases. CDR3 length equals 14 residues. Germline loops: CDR1 SGHTA, CDR2 FQGNSA. In nucleotides, the CDR3 is TGTGCCAGCAGCTCCGGGGGGGCCCTCCGCGAGCAGTACTTC. Encoded protein: CASSSGGALREQYF.

V and J are TRBV5-6 and TRBJ1-2; D is possibly TRBD1 (5 bases). The CDR3 runs 18 residues. The germline V gene encodes CDR1 SGHDT and CDR2 YYEEEE. Trimming left V 7 bases short and J 4 bases short, with 29 bases between. The CDR3 spells CASYPRKEGRLTLYGYTF. DNA of the CDR3: TGTGCCAGCTATCCAAGGAAGGAGGGGCGACTCACCCTCTATGGCTACACCTTC.

This chain joins TRBV5-1 and TRBJ1-6; TRBD1 matches at 10 bases. The CDR3 runs to 15 residues. J gave up 10 bases and V 1 base, and 5 bases lay outside the gene matches. The germline V gene encodes CDR1 SGHRS and CDR2 YFSETQ. In DNA form, the CDR3 reads TGCGCCAGCAGCTTGTCGACAGGGGGCCAGTCACCCCTCCACTTT. Translating gives CASSLSTGGQSPLHF.

In its sample, this clone was seen a few times. The rearrangement links TRBV2 to TRBJ2-1; 8 bases fit TRBD1. The junction had 12 bases not matched to a gene; V was cut back by 4 bases and J by 10 bases. There are 15 residues in the CDR3. Germline-derived CDR1 and CDR2 are SNHLY and FYNNEI. The CDR3 loop is CASSGYGQGAWEQFF. The CDR3 coding sequence is TGTGCCAGCAGTGGGTATGGCCAGGGGGCCTGGGAGCAGTTCTTC.